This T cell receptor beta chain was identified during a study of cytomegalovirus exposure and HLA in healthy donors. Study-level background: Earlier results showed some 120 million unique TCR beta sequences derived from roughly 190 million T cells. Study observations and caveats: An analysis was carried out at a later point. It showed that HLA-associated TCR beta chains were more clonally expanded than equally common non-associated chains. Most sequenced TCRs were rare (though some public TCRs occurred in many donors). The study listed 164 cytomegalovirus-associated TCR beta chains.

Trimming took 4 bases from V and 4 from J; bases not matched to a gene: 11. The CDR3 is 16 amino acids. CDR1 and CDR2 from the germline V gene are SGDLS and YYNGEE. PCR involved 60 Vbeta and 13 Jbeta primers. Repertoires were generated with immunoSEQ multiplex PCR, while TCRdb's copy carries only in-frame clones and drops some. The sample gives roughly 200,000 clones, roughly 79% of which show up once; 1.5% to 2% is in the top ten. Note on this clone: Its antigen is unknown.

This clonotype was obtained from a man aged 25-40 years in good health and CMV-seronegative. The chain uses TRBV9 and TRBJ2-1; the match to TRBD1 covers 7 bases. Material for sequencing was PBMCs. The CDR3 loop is CASSPRGTERYNEQFF. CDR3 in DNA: TGTGCCAGCAGCCCAAGGGGGACAGAAAGATACAATGAGCAGTTCTTC. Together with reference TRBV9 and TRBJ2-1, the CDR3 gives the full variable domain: DSGVTQTPKHLITATGQRVTLRCSPRSGDLSVYWYQQSLDQGLQFLIQYYNGEERAKGNILERFSAQQFPDLHSELNLSSLELGDSALYFCASSPRGTERYNEQFFGPGTRLTVL.